This entry describes one T cell receptor beta chain. The table came from immunoSEQ multiplex PCR; TCRdb's copy has only in-frame clones and leaves some out. The data hold almost 700,000 clones, with about 90% observed a single time. Deletions cut 3 bases from V and 0 bases from J, with 6 bases between. Looked up from germline, CDR1 is SNHLY and CDR2 is FYNNEI. CDR3 length: 14 amino acids. Terminally differentiated effector memory CD45RA+ cells were left out of the naive CD8 fraction, which was CD45RO-negative and positively selected for CCR7. The data originate from a study of shared clonotypes between healthy human individuals.

The J gene is TRBJ1-5, the V gene TRBV2; D gene ambiguous. This TCR was sampled from a man aged 25-40 years in good health. The sequenced material came from naive CD8+ T cells sorted from blood. The CDR3 DNA reads TGTGCCAGCAGTGAGCCAGATAGCAATCAGCCCCAGCATTTT. It yields the protein CASSEPDSNQPQHF.